The clone carrying this TCR beta chain was found a few times. TCRdb re-analyzed the PCR reads through MiXCR. The sample shows under 35,000 clones, 25% of them seen only once. The data belong to a study of metastatic and nonmetastatic thyroid tumors. Thyroid surgery took place with no prior treatment in any patient. Germline CDR1 SGHAT, CDR2 FQDESV (reference sequence). The CDR3 runs 16 residues. V dropped 5 bases and J dropped 0 bases, with 16 bases sitting between them. This receptor was obtained from a female donor with papillary thyroid cancer or a benign thyroid nodule (not recorded which). Some clones in this sample may be carry-over from other donors' samples. The rearrangement uses TRBV11-1 and TRBJ2-5; D gene unclear. Sequences were obtained from blood. CDR3 amino acids: CASSPRARGYQETQYF. CDR3 nucleotides: TGTGCCAGCAGCCCCCGGGCCCGCGGCTACCAAGAGACCCAGTACTTC.